Listed here are 22 T cell receptor beta chains from one sample, sequenced in a study of OX40 agonist ivuxolimab in advanced cancers. This table comes from immunoSEQ multiplex PCR, and its TCRdb copy is limited to in-frame clones, with some not included. Of 13,000 or so clones in the sample, 65% to 85% were seen once. This material consisted of CD4+ or CD8+ T cells sorted from blood, taken in a trial of the OX40 agonist ivuxolimab. The receptor source for this set is an adult with an advanced solid tumor such as melanoma, head and neck, liver or kidney cancer.

This clone was recorded a few times. The gene calls are TRBV9 and TRBJ1-5; D unclear. V was pared by 4 bases and J by 0 bases, with 5 bases between. The germline gives CDR1 SGDLS, CDR2 YYNGEE. The CDR3 contains 13 residues. The CDR3 loop is CASSTNSNQPQHF. In DNA form, the CDR3 reads TGTGCCAGCAGCACCAATAGCAATCAGCCCCAGCATTTT.

The chain uses TRBV11-2 and TRBJ2-2; D unclear. Looked up from germline, CDR1 is SGHAT and CDR2 is FQNNGV. Trimming cost V 3 bases and J 0 bases, with 11 bases left between them. The CDR3 spans 16 residues. The CDR3 bases are TGTGCCAGCAGCTTCATTTTAGGTCCGAACACCGGGGAGCTGTTTTTT. Amino acid sequence: CASSFILGPNTGELFF.

The sample holds a few counts of this clone. The CDR3 nucleotides read TGTGCCAGCAGCTTAGCAGTCAGGGGAGACGAGCAGTACTTC. This codes for CASSLAVRGDEQYF. The J gene is TRBJ2-7, the V gene TRBV5-6, with TRBD1 as a possible D gene (6 bases). CDR3 size: 14 residues. The ends were cut back, 2 bases at V and 5 bases at J, with 14 bases in the middle. Germline-derived CDR1 and CDR2 are SGHDT and YYEEEE.

The chain couples TRBV27 to TRBJ1-5; tentatively, D is TRBD1 (6 bases). Trimming stripped 6 bases from V and 2 bases from J, with 14 bases between. The germline V gene encodes CDR1 MNHEY and CDR2 SMNVEV (reference sequence). This CDR3 comprises 15 residues. The CDR3 DNA is TGTGCCAGCAGAGACAGGCGGGGGGGCAATCAGCCCCAGCATTTT. Protein product: CASRDRRGGNQPQHF.

A few counts support this clone. The chain joins TRBV9 to TRBJ1-1; D is unresolved. The CDR3 runs to 15 residues. Germline V gene lookup returns CDR1 SGDLS and CDR2 YYNGEE. Trimming stripped 0 bases from V and 3 bases from J, with 12 bases between. CDR3 nucleotide sequence: TGTGCCAGCAGCGTAGGCCACCGGGTCGACACTGAAGCTTTCTTT. Its protein is CASSVGHRVDTEAFF.

This clone came up once. The V gene is TRBV5-1, the J gene TRBJ1-1, with TRBD1 as a possible D gene (5 bases). Trimming left V 0 bases short and J 3 bases short, with 9 bases between. This CDR3 is 14 amino acids long. The V gene's germline CDR1 is SGHRS and CDR2 YFSETQ. This chain's CDR3 is CASSLGGRHTEAFF. The CDR3, as DNA: TGCGCCAGCAGCTTGGGGGGCAGACACACTGAAGCTTTCTTT.

The genes are TRBV30 and TRBJ2-5; D unresolved. The CDR3 has 12 amino acids. V was shortened by 5 bases and J by 11 bases, with 18 bases between the two germline ends. Germline V lookup: CDR1 GTSNPN, CDR2 SVGIG (reference sequence). In DNA form, the CDR3 reads TGTGCCTGGGTGCTTCGTAGTCCGAGGCAGTACTTC. The encoded protein is CAWVLRSPRQYF.

This clone came up once. The V call is TRBV13, the J call TRBJ1-3, with D possibly being TRBD1 (6 bases). Trimming took 5 bases from V and 3 from J, leaving 17 bases between them. Germline V CDR1 and CDR2: PRHDT, FYEKMQ (reference sequence). The CDR3 runs to 16 residues. CDR3 region: CASSQRTVKVGNTIYF. CDR3 sequence (DNA): TGTGCCAGCAGCCAGCGGACAGTTAAGGTTGGAAACACCATATATTTT.

This clone was detected once. CDR3 protein: CASSTAGGTYNEQFF. CDR3 DNA: TGTGCCAGTAGTACAGCGGGGGGTACGTACAATGAGCAGTTCTTC. The rearrangement uses TRBV19 and TRBJ2-1; 9 positions agree with TRBD2. This CDR3 has 15 amino acids. The V and J ends lost 4 bases and 4 bases, in that order; junction bases with no gene match: 5. Germline CDR1 and CDR2: LNHDA and SQIVND (reference sequence).

This chain joins TRBV6-5 and TRBJ2-2; D is unresolved. CDR3 size: 11 residues. V shed 8 bases and J shed 7 bases, with 8 bases lying between them. Germline CDR1 is MNHEY and CDR2 is SVGAGI. DNA of the CDR3: TGTGCCAGCGGAAAGAGCGGGGAGCTGTTTTTT. Encoded protein: CASGKSGELFF.

The J gene is TRBJ2-2, the V gene TRBV28; no clear D. The CDR3 runs to 16 residues. Per the germline V gene, CDR1 is MDHEN and CDR2 is SYDVKM. Trimming removed 2 bases at V and 9 bases at J, with 19 bases between. CDR3 bases: TGTGCCAGCAGTTTACCCCGACAAGGAACTATGAGGGAGCTGTTTTTT. The encoded protein is CASSLPRQGTMRELFF.

This chain joins TRBV14 and TRBJ2-5; 8 bases match TRBD2. After removal of 2 bases from V and 2 bases from J, the junction contained 10 bases not matched to a gene. The CDR3 consists of 17 residues. Germline CDR1 reads SGHDN; CDR2 reads FVKESK. The chain's CDR3 is CASSQPRLARAQETQYF. CDR3 DNA: TGTGCCAGCAGCCAACCCAGACTAGCGAGAGCACAAGAGACCCAGTACTTC.

The chain uses TRBV7-3 and TRBJ2-3; 11 bases line up with TRBD2. CDR1 is SGHTA, CDR2 FQGTGA, per germline. The CDR3 is made up of 16 amino acids. Germline trimming cut 2 bases from V and 2 bases from J; bases unmatched to any gene: 3. CDR3 in DNA: TGTGCCAGCAGCTTAGCTAGCGGGGGGCTCACAGATACGCAGTATTTT. This gives the protein CASSLASGGLTDTQYF.

This clone was seen once. This chain joins TRBV27 and TRBJ2-7; TRBD1 is a possible D gene (5 bases). This CDR3 has 14 residues. Germline V lookup: CDR1 MNHEY, CDR2 SMNVEV (reference sequence). The ends were cut back, 3 bases at V and 5 bases at J, with 14 bases in the middle. CDR3 region: CASSFLGVNDEQYF. Written as DNA, the CDR3 is TGTGCCAGCAGTTTTTTAGGGGTTAACGACGAGCAGTACTTC.

The V gene is TRBV9, the J gene TRBJ2-7; tentatively, D is TRBD1 (7 bases). CDR3 length equals 14 residues. The germline gives CDR1 SGDLS, CDR2 YYNGEE. The germline V and J ends were trimmed by 3 bases and 7 bases, with 17 bases remaining between them. The CDR3 sequence: CASSAPASGGEQYF. Here the CDR3 DNA reads TGTGCCAGCAGCGCACCAGCCTCAGGGGGGGAGCAGTACTTC.

There are a few counts of this clone. This chain uses TRBV2 with TRBJ2-5; D is possibly TRBD2 (7 bases). The V end lost 8 bases, the J end lost 4 bases, and 14 bases lay between the germline ends. The CDR3 is made up of 13 amino acids. The V gene's germline CDR1 is SNHLY and CDR2 FYNNEI. The CDR3: CASGGGSTETQYF. DNA of the CDR3: TGTGCCAGCGGCGGGGGCTCCACAGAGACCCAGTACTTC.

This clone was observed a single time. V and J are TRBV9 and TRBJ1-4; 7 nucleotides align to TRBD1. V lost 0 bases to trimming and J lost 8 bases; unmatched junction nucleotides: 19. Germline CDR1 and CDR2: SGDLS and YYNGEE. The CDR3 contains 19 residues. DNA of the CDR3: TGTGCCAGCAGCGTAGCACCGGGACAGATCGGGGCTTCGTGGGAAAAACTGTTTTTT. It is translated as CASSVAPGQIGASWEKLFF.

This chain uses TRBV5-4 with TRBJ1-1; the D is unclear. This CDR3 spans 14 amino acids. Trimming took off 0 bases at V and 2 bases at J, with 8 bases between the two ends. Germline lookup yields CDR1 SGHNT and CDR2 YYREEE (reference sequence). CDR3 nucleotide sequence: TGTGCCAGCAGCTTGGGTGAAGACAACACTGAAGCTTTCTTT. It yields the protein CASSLGEDNTEAFF.

By sample share, this clone is medium-sized. V and J are TRBV4-1 and TRBJ2-7; 9 positions match TRBD1. This CDR3 is built from 16 residues. Trimming cost V 2 bases and J 3 bases; bases outside gene matches: 8. CDR1 is MGHRA, CDR2 YSYEKL, per germline. CDR3 region: CASSQNPRQGVYEQYF. The CDR3 region has the DNA TGCGCCAGCAGCCAAAATCCTCGACAGGGGGTCTACGAGCAGTACTTC.

This rearrangement joins TRBV21-1 to TRBJ2-7; whether TRBD2, the table's D call, matches the DNA was not checked. TRBV21-1 is a documented pseudogene. The CDR3 has 16 residues. The CDR3 loop reads CASSNLACSRLSGQYF. In DNA form, the CDR3 reads TGTGCCAGCAGCAATTTGGCTTGCTCTCGACTGAGCGGGCAGTACTTC.

The genes are TRBV5-1 and TRBJ1-1, with TRBD1 as a possible D gene (5 bases). Germline CDR1 is SGHRS and CDR2 is YFSETQ. Trimming took 4 bases from V and 5 from J, leaving 18 bases between them. The CDR3 runs 15 residues. The CDR3 region has the DNA TGCGCCAGCAGCACCTGGGCCGGGGCCAGAACTGAAGCTTTCTTT. Protein product: CASSTWAGARTEAFF.

This chain joins TRBV20-1 and TRBJ2-7; D is ambiguous. Germline CDR1 DFQATT, CDR2 SNEGSKA (reference sequence). The ends were cut back, 7 bases at V and 3 bases at J, with 10 bases in the middle. The CDR3 is made up of 11 amino acids. The CDR3 DNA reads TGCAGTGGGGTGGTGGGCTACGAGCAGTACTTC. This encodes CSGVVGYEQYF.